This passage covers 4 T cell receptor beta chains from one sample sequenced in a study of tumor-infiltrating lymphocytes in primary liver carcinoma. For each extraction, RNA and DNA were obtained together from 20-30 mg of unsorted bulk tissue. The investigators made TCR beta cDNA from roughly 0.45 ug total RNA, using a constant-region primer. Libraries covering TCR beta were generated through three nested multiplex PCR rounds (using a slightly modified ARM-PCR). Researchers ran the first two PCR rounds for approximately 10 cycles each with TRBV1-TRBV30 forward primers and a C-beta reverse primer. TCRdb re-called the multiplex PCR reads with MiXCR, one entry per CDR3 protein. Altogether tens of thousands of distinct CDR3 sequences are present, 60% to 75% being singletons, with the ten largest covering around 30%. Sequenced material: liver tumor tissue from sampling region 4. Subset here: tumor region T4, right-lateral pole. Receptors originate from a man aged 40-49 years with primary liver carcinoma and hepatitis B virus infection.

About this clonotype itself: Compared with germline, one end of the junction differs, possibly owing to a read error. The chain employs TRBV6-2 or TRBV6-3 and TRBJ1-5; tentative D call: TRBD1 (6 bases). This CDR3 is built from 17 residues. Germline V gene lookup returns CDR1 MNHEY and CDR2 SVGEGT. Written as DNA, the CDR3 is TGTGCCAGCAGTTACTATGGGCAGGGGTTAGAGAAACAGCCCCTGCATTTT. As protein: CASSYYGQGLEKQPLHF.

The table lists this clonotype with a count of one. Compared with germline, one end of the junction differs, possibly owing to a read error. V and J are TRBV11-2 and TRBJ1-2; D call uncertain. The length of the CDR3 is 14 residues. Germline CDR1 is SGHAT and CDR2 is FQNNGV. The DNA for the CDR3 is TGTGCCAGCAGCTCCAACAAGGTGCTCGAGGGCTACACATTC. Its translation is CASSSNKVLEGYTF. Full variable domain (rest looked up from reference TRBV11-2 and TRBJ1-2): EAGVAQSPRYKIIEKRQSVAFWCNPISGHATLYWYQQILGQGPKLLIQFQNNGVVDDSQLPKDRFSAERLKGVDSTLKIQPAKLEDSAVYLCASSSNKVLEGYTFGSGTRLTVV.

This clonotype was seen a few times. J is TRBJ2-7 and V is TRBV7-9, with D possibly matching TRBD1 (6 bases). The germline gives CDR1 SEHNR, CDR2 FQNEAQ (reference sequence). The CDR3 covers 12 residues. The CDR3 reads CVSSHTGLRQYF. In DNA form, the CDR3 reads TGTGTCAGTAGCCACACAGGGTTAAGGCAGTACTTC.

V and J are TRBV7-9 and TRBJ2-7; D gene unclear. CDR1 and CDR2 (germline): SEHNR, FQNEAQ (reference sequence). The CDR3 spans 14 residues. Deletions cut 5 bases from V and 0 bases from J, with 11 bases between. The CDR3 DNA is TGTGCCAGCAGCCCTAGACTGACCTCCTACGAGCAGTACTTC. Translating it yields CASSPRLTSYEQYF.